These 21 T cell receptor beta chains were all obtained from the same sample, sequenced in a study of identical twins. Each CDR3 protein is one row after TCRdb ran MiXCR on the 5' RACE reads. The table lists roughly 500,000 distinct CDR3 sequences, roughly a fifth of them singletons. These data also formed part of another study, on T cells expressing NK-cell markers.

The material sequenced was CD4+ T cells sorted from blood. Receptors were obtained from a woman younger than 35 in good health.

The V call is TRBV20-1, the J call TRBJ1-3; D gene ambiguous. V was clipped by 3 bases and J by 0 bases, with 9 bases between them. Per the germline V gene, CDR1 is DFQATT and CDR2 is SNEGSKA (reference sequence). CDR3 size: 14 residues. This CDR3 reads CSARDSLSGNTIYF. CDR3 sequence (DNA): TGCAGTGCTAGGGATAGCCTCTCTGGAAACACCATATATTTT.

This clonotype was seen more than once but under ten times. The chain carries TRBV2 and TRBJ1-5; 7 nucleotides line up with TRBD1. The CDR3 is made up of 15 amino acids. Germline CDR1 reads SNHLY; CDR2 reads FYNNEI. Trimming at V came to 7 bases and at J to 2 bases, leaving 8 bases not matched to a gene. CDR3 nucleotide sequence: TGTGCCAGCACGCGCGGTACAGGGGGCAATCAGCCCCAGCATTTT. Protein: CASTRGTGGNQPQHF.

This clonotype has just a few counts. The gene calls are TRBV18 and TRBJ1-5; a possible D gene is TRBD1 (6 bases). With 2 bases removed from V and 0 bases from J, the gap between germline ends came to 8 bases. The CDR3 is 15 residues long. Germline CDR1 KGHSH, CDR2 LQKENI. In DNA form, the CDR3 reads TGTGCCAGCTCACCAACAGGGTATAGCAATCAGCCCCAGCATTTT. Its protein product is CASSPTGYSNQPQHF.

Ten or more counts support this clonotype. The chain employs TRBV5-1 and TRBJ2-3, with TRBD2 as a possible D gene (5 bases). Trimming left V 2 bases short and J 2 bases short, with 12 bases between. CDR1 is SGHRS, CDR2 YFSETQ, per germline. The CDR3 has 15 residues. The CDR3 sequence: CASSFKADNTDTQYF. CDR3 coding DNA: TGCGCCAGCAGCTTCAAAGCGGATAACACAGATACGCAGTATTTT.

The chain couples TRBV12-3 or TRBV12-4 to TRBJ2-7, with TRBD1 identical over 9 bases. The CDR3 consists of 16 residues. Trimming at V came to 4 bases and at J to 7 bases, leaving 14 bases not matched to a gene. The CDR3 spells CASSSPGRQGGGEQYF. The CDR3 region has the DNA TGTGCCAGCAGTTCCCCGGGGAGACAGGGGGGTGGTGAGCAGTACTTC.

This chain joins TRBV7-2 and TRBJ1-5; 10 bases map to TRBD1. Looked up from germline, CDR1 is SGHTA and CDR2 is FQGNSA. The CDR3 extends over 16 amino acids. J gave up 0 bases and V 3 bases, and 2 bases lay outside the gene matches. CDR3 protein: CASSFGTGDSNQPQHF. CDR3 nucleotides: TGTGCCAGCAGCTTTGGGACAGGGGATAGCAATCAGCCCCAGCATTTT.

In this sample, this clonotype turned up a few times. The V gene is TRBV20-1, the J gene TRBJ2-2; a weak D match, TRBD2 (6 bases). Trimming pared 4 bases from V and 0 bases from J, leaving 15 bases between. CDR1 is DFQATT, CDR2 SNEGSKA, per germline (reference sequence). The CDR3 totals 16 residues. DNA for the CDR3: TGCAGTGCTAAGAGGGGAGGAACCGCGAACACCGGGGAGCTGTTTTTT. The encoded protein is CSAKRGGTANTGELFF.

The chain carries TRBV6-5 and TRBJ2-5, with no clear D. V lost 0 bases and J lost 2, with 19 bases in between. CDR1 MNHEY and CDR2 SVGAGI come from the germline V gene. The CDR3 contains 18 residues. The CDR3 is CASSYSIPGSTRQETQYF. Here the CDR3 DNA reads TGTGCCAGCAGTTACTCCATCCCGGGCAGTACCCGTCAAGAGACCCAGTACTTC.

The rearrangement joins TRBV6-2 or TRBV6-3 to TRBJ2-7, with D possibly being TRBD1 or TRBD2 (5 bases each). Germline V gene data show CDR1 as MNHEY and CDR2 as SVGEGT. The CDR3 length is 13 residues. Trimming took 2 bases from V and 2 from J, leaving 7 bases between them. In nucleotides, the CDR3 is TGTGCCAGCAGTTACGGGACCCCCTACGAGCAGTACTTC. Protein sequence: CASSYGTPYEQYF.

The chain has TRBV10-3 and TRBJ2-5; perhaps D is TRBD1 or TRBD2 (5 bases each). The CDR3 is made up of 15 amino acids. V was shortened by 0 bases and J by 1 base, with 9 bases between the two germline ends. Germline V gene sequence: CDR1 ENHRY, CDR2 SYGVKD. CDR3 DNA: TGTGCCATCAGTGAGTCGGGACGGTCCCAAGAGACCCAGTACTTC. It codes for CAISESGRSQETQYF.

This clonotype appeared a few times. The chain is built from TRBV7-9 and TRBJ2-1; TRBD2 might be the D (6 bases). The CDR3 has 14 residues. Germline loops: CDR1 SEHNR, CDR2 FQNEAQ (reference sequence). The germline V and J ends were trimmed by 4 bases and 7 bases, with 14 bases remaining between them. Here the CDR3 DNA reads TGTGCCAGCAGCTCGACTGGGGGGAGTAATGAGCAGTTCTTC. Its protein is CASSSTGGSNEQFF.

The chain employs TRBV7-9 and TRBJ1-3; D ambiguous. Germline lookup yields CDR1 SEHNR and CDR2 FQNEAQ (reference sequence). CDR3 size: 15 residues. Between the trimmed V and J ends, which lost 5 bases and 0 bases, there was a span of 11 bases. The CDR3, as DNA: TGTGCCAGCAGCCAACACGGGAACTCTGGAAACACCATATATTTT. This gives the protein CASSQHGNSGNTIYF.

The V and J genes are TRBV20-1 and TRBJ1-5; TRBD1 is a possible D gene (6 bases). Germline values: CDR1 DFQATT, CDR2 SNEGSKA (reference sequence). CDR3 length: 12 residues. V was trimmed by 6 bases and J by 5 bases, leaving 11 bases between them. This chain's CDR3 is CSAARGDQPQHF. The CDR3 DNA sequence: TGCAGTGCGGCGAGGGGGGATCAGCCCCAGCATTTT.

This clonotype was detected a few times. This chain uses TRBV6-2 or TRBV6-3 with TRBJ2-2, with TRBD2 matching 10 bases. Germline-derived CDR1 and CDR2 are MNHEY and SVGEGT. V lost 7 bases, J lost 7 bases, and 15 bases stayed unmatched. The CDR3 totals 17 residues. This CDR3 reads CASTTPSGRHGGGELFF. The CDR3 DNA reads as TGTGCCAGCACTACACCTAGCGGGAGACATGGCGGCGGGGAGCTGTTTTTT.

This clonotype occurred a few times. This chain uses TRBV7-3 with TRBJ1-2; 7 nucleotides line up with TRBD1. There are 13 residues in the CDR3. The germline V gene has CDR1 SGHTA and CDR2 FQGTGA. Trimming removed 5 bases from V and 8 bases from J; junction bases left unmatched: 8. The CDR3: CASSRDRESGYTF. The CDR3 DNA reads as TGTGCCAGCAGCCGTGACAGGGAAAGCGGCTACACCTTC.

This clonotype has only a few counts. The chain carries TRBV5-1 and TRBJ1-2, with unresolved D. This CDR3 has 13 amino acids. Germline V gene sequence: CDR1 SGHRS, CDR2 YFSETQ. Trimming shortened V by 0 bases and J by 8 bases, and 11 bases separated the two germline ends. In DNA form, the CDR3 reads TGCGCCAGCAGCTTGGGCCCCCCGCAAGGCTACACCTTC. Translating it yields CASSLGPPQGYTF.

The CDR3: CASSQDGAGWEKLFF. For the CDR3, the DNA is TGCGCCAGCAGCCAAGATGGAGCAGGGTGGGAAAAACTGTTTTTT. V gene TRBV4-3 combines with J gene TRBJ1-4; TRBD1 might be the D (5 bases). The CDR3 covers 15 residues. Germline values: CDR1 LGHNA, CDR2 YSLEER. V lost 0 bases and J 8 bases, leaving 13 bases between the germline ends.

This clonotype was observed a few times. The chain carries TRBV5-6 and TRBJ2-1; the D gene is possibly TRBD2 (6 bases). Germline V gives CDR1 SGHDT, CDR2 YYEEEE. V lost 1 base and J lost 8, with 25 bases in between. The CDR3 consists of 18 residues. The CDR3 region is CASSLRVGHRRACDEQFF. The DNA for the CDR3 is TGTGCCAGCAGCTTGCGAGTAGGGCATCGGAGGGCTTGCGATGAGCAGTTCTTC.

This chain links TRBV20-1 with TRBJ2-7; TRBD2 is a possible D gene (6 bases). CDR3 length: 15 amino acids. The germline CDR1 and CDR2 sequences are DFQATT and SNEGSKA (reference sequence). V lost 0 bases to trimming and J lost 3 bases, with 15 bases between them. Here the CDR3 DNA reads TGCAGTGCTAGAGAGTCCAGTAGCGGATACTACGAGCAGTACTTC. This encodes CSARESSSGYYEQYF.

The chain carries TRBV19 and TRBJ2-1; TRBD2 agrees at 11 bases. Germline CDR1 and CDR2: LNHDA and SQIVND (reference sequence). The CDR3 is 14 residues long. Trimming cost V 8 bases and J 8 bases; bases outside gene matches: 8. The CDR3 DNA sequence: TGTGCCAGTTCTCTAGCGGGGGGAGGCTATGAGCAGTTCTTC. It yields the protein CASSLAGGGYEQFF.

V and J are TRBV9 and TRBJ2-1; D assignment may be TRBD1 or TRBD2 (5 bases each). The CDR3 is made up of 19 amino acids. Between the trimmed V and J ends, which lost 0 bases and 0 bases, there was a span of 19 bases. CDR1 and CDR2 (germline): SGDLS, YYNGEE. CDR3 coding DNA: TGTGCCAGCAGCGTAGATAAGGTGGGGACCTTGAGCTCCTACAATGAGCAGTTCTTC. Translation gives CASSVDKVGTLSSYNEQFF.